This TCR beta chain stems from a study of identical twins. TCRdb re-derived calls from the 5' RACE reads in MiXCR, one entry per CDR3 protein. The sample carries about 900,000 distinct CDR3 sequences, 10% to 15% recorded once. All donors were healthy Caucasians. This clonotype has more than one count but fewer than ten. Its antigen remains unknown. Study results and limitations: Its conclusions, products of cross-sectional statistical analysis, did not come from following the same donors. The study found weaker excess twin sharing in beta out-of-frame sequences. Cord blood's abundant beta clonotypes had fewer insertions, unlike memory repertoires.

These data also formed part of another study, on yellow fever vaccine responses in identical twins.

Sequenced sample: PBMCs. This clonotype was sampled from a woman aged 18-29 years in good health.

CDR3 sequence: CSARDPSQQETQYF. Written as DNA, the CDR3 is TGCAGTGCTAGAGATCCCTCACAACAAGAGACCCAGTACTTC. This chain links TRBV20-1 with TRBJ2-5; no reliable D call. The CDR3 sequence is 14 residues long. The V end was cut by 0 bases, the J end by 2 bases, with 10 bases between. The germline V gene encodes CDR1 DFQATT and CDR2 SNEGSKA (reference sequence).